The rows below give T cell receptor beta chains drawn from one sample of a study of blood T cell repertoires in COVID-19. Clones were sequenced by immunoSEQ multiplex PCR, and TCRdb holds only the in-frame ones, with some missing. The table shows approximately 280,000 clones, with 70% to 90% occurring only once. Material: peripheral blood. The origin of the receptors is a woman between 70 and 85 years old with acute or convalescent COVID-19. Both conserved end residues are part of each CDR3. The order of the fields is clone size, V gene, CDR3 length, D gene, J gene, CDR3 DNA, CDR3 protein. D genes are given only for firm matches. Clone size is shown for a subset of rows, as once, few, many or a class of expanded clone.

-	TRBV4-1	16	-	TRBJ2-3	TGCGCCAGCAGCCAAAATCGCCCCTCTAGGACAGATACGCAGTATTTT	CASSQNRPSRTDTQYF
-	TRBV9	15	-	TRBJ1-5	TGTGCCAGCAGCGTAGGCAGGGGAAGAAATCAGCCCCAGCATTTT	CASSVGRGRNQPQHF
-	TRBV19	15	TRBD1	TRBJ1-2	TGTGCCAGTAGTATGAACAGGGGGCCTAACTATGGCTACACCTTC	CASSMNRGPNYGYTF
-	TRBV25-1	13	-	TRBJ1-2	TGTGCCAGCAGTGAAGACGGGGGGTATGGCTACACCTTC	CASSEDGGYGYTF
-	TRBV5-4	16	TRBD1	TRBJ1-1	TGTGCCAGCCAGGATGGACAGGCTTTTCTGAACACTGAAGCTTTCTTT	CASQDGQAFLNTEAFF
-	TRBV27	14	TRBD1	TRBJ1-1	TGTGCCAGCAGTTACGGACAGGGGAACACTGAAGCTTTCTTT	CASSYGQGNTEAFF
-	TRBV12-5	14	-	TRBJ2-3	TGTGCTAGTGGTTTGGGACAGGGCACAGATACGCAGTATTTT	CASGLGQGTDTQYF
-	TRBV7-2	16	TRBD1	TRBJ2-7	TGTGCCAGCAGCCCCCGTGGGGACAGCCTAAACTACGAGCAGTACTTC	CASSPRGDSLNYEQYF
-	TRBV19	12	-	TRBJ1-2	TGTGCCTCTGCGGGGCAGAACTATGGCTACACCTTC	CASAGQNYGYTF
-	TRBV6-6	14	TRBD1	TRBJ2-7	TGTGCCAGCCTAACCCGGACAGGAGCCTACGAGCAGTACTTC	CASLTRTGAYEQYF
-	TRBV5-5	15	TRBD1	TRBJ2-3	TGTGCCAGCAGCTATTACCGGGACAGTACAGATACGCAGTATTTT	CASSYYRDSTDTQYF
-	TRBV11-2	15	-	TRBJ2-1	TGTGCCAGCAGCTTAGGGGCAGTGGTCTACAATGAGCAGTTCTTC	CASSLGAVVYNEQFF
-	TRBV5-4	14	-	TRBJ1-1	TGTGCCAGCAGCTTACAGGGCATGGGGACTGAAGCTTTCTTT	CASSLQGMGTEAFF
-	TRBV7-3	13	-	TRBJ1-1	TGTGCCAGCTCACAGGGTTGGGGCACTGAAGCTTTCTTT	CASSQGWGTEAFF
-	TRBV5-1	13	TRBD1	TRBJ2-7	TGCGCCAGCGGTAAAGGGGGCGTGTGGGAGCAGTACTTC	CASGKGGVWEQYF
-	TRBV3-1/TRBV3-2	16	TRBD2	TRBJ2-5	TGTGCCAGCAGCCAAGGACTAGCGGGGGGTCAGGAGACCCAGTACTTC	CASSQGLAGGQETQYF
-	TRBV5-5	14	TRBD2	TRBJ2-7	TGTGCCAGCCATTTGTGGGCTAGCGGGGGGGAGCAGTACTTC	CASHLWASGGEQYF
-	TRBV30	13	-	TRBJ1-1	TGTGCCTGGGTCGACTCCTCGGCCCCTGAAGCTTTCTTT	CAWVDSSAPEAFF
-	TRBV6-5	13	-	TRBJ1-6	TGTGCCAGCATGACTGACCCGAGGTCACCCCTCCACTTT	CASMTDPRSPLHF
-	TRBV9	15	TRBD1	TRBJ2-7	TGTGCCAGCAGCGTAGAACAGGGGTTCTCCTACGAGCAGTACTTC	CASSVEQGFSYEQYF
-	TRBV15	14	TRBD1	TRBJ1-1	TGTGCCACTACAGGGGGAGGGAGGAACACTGAAGCTTTCTTT	CATTGGGRNTEAFF
-	TRBV5-1	15	-	TRBJ1-1	TGCGCCAGCAGCCCTAGGGAAGGGGGAAACACTGAAGCTTTCTTT	CASSPREGGNTEAFF
-	TRBV2	14	TRBD2	TRBJ2-1	TGTGCCAGCACCGGGACTAGGGCCTACAATGAGCAGTTCTTC	CASTGTRAYNEQFF
-	TRBV11-3	14	-	TRBJ2-5	TGTGCCAGCAGCCTGGGAGGGGGGCAAGAGACCCAGTACTTC	CASSLGGGQETQYF
few	TRBV27	13	TRBD1	TRBJ1-5	TGTGCCAGCAGCGACAGGGACCGTCAGCCCCAGCATTTT	CASSDRDRQPQHF
once	TRBV9	15	-	TRBJ1-1	TGTGCCAGCAGCCCTGCTGAGGCCCTTTCCACTGAAGCTTTCTTT	CASSPAEALSTEAFF
-	TRBV7-2	14	-	TRBJ2-7	TGTGCCAGCAGCTTAGTGGGGGGGCCGGGGGAGCAGTACTTC	CASSLVGGPGEQYF
-	TRBV12-3/TRBV12-4	13	-	TRBJ2-1	TGTGCCAGCAGTTTCCAGGGAGGCAATGAGCAGTTCTTC	CASSFQGGNEQFF
-	TRBV20-1	11	-	TRBJ1-1	TGCAGTGCTAGGTCGAGGGAAAAAGCTTTCTTT	CSARSREKAFF
-	TRBV18	14	-	TRBJ1-3	TGTGCCAGCTCACCACCGGCTTCTCTTCACACCATATATTTT	CASSPPASLHTIYF
-	TRBV3-1/TRBV3-2	16	-	TRBJ2-3	TGTGCCAGCAGCCACCACTCTTCGGGGGATGGGGATACGCAGTATTTT	CASSHHSSGDGDTQYF
-	TRBV21-1	16	-	TRBJ1-5	TGTGCCAGCAGCAACAGCGACAGGGGGGACGATCAGCCCCAGCATTTT	CASSNSDRGDDQPQHF
-	TRBV6-4	15	-	TRBJ1-1	TGTGCCAGCAGTGACTCAGACTACCTAAACACTGAAGCTTTCTTT	CASSDSDYLNTEAFF
-	TRBV4-2	13	-	TRBJ1-4	TGTGCCAGCAGCCAAAGGGGTGAAGAAAAACTGTTTTTT	CASSQRGEEKLFF
-	TRBV7-6	16	TRBD2	TRBJ2-3	TGTGCCAGCAGCTTAGACCCCACAGCGGGGCCAGATACGCAGTATTTT	CASSLDPTAGPDTQYF
-	TRBV2	15	-	TRBJ2-2	TGTGCCAGCAGTGAAGCCGGGGGGCGCACCGGGGAGCTGTTTTTT	CASSEAGGRTGELFF
-	TRBV29-1	12	-	TRBJ1-2	TGCAGCGGAACACAAGCTAACTATGGCTACACCTTC	CSGTQANYGYTF
-	TRBV29-1	12	TRBD1	TRBJ1-2	TGCAGCGCCCTGGACAGGGGGCCTGGCTACACCTTC	CSALDRGPGYTF
-	TRBV3-1/TRBV3-2	16	-	TRBJ2-7	TGTGCCAGCAGCCAAGAAGTGAGCGGACGCTCCTACGAGCAGTACTTC	CASSQEVSGRSYEQYF
-	TRBV19	12	-	TRBJ2-3	TGTGCCAGTAGTACAATAGCAGATACGCAGTATTTT	CASSTIADTQYF
-	TRBV7-6	15	-	TRBJ2-5	TGTGCCAGCAGCTTAATGGAGGGGAGCCAAGAGACCCAGTACTTC	CASSLMEGSQETQYF
-	TRBV15	16	-	TRBJ2-1	TGTGCCACCAGCAGAGATCGACGAGGGTCCTACAATGAGCAGTTCTTC	CATSRDRRGSYNEQFF
-	TRBV5-1	15	-	TRBJ2-7	TGCGCCAGCAGCTGGGGGCAGGGCCAGACGGACGAGCAGTACTTC	CASSWGQGQTDEQYF
-	TRBV18	16	TRBD1	TRBJ1-3	TGTGCCAGCTCACCAACGGGACAGGTGATGGCAAACACCATATATTTT	CASSPTGQVMANTIYF
-	TRBV6-2/TRBV6-3	12	-	TRBJ1-1	TGTGCCAGCAGTTCCGACAGGTCGCAAGGTTTCTTT	CASSSDRSQGFF
-	TRBV5-4	15	-	TRBJ2-1	TGTGCCAGCAGCACCGGGGGGCACCAATTCAATGAGCAGTTCTTC	CASSTGGHQFNEQFF
-	TRBV20-1	11	-	TRBJ1-2	TGCAGTGCCTCCGGGGGATCTGGCTACACCTTC	CSASGGSGYTF